This entry features one T cell receptor beta chain sequence. Generated by immunoSEQ multiplex PCR, the TCRdb table keeps only in-frame clones and is missing some. This sample carries about 82,000 clones, around 94% of them seen once, and the ten largest clones take around 0.4%. This entry belongs to a study of technical replicates of blood from a few donors. Germline-derived CDR1 and CDR2 are MDHEN and SYDVKM. V shed 5 bases, J shed 5 bases, and the junction held 11 bases outside the gene matches. This CDR3 contains 15 residues. The receptor comes from a human donor in good health. This chain links TRBV28 with TRBJ1-2; 7 bases line up with TRBD1. The specimen sequenced was T cells isolated from PBMCs. CDR3 loop: CASSQLHRGAYGYTF. The CDR3 nucleotides read TGTGCCAGCAGTCAGTTACACAGGGGCGCGTATGGCTACACCTTC.